These 8 T cell receptor beta chains originate from one sample sequenced in a study of shared clonotypes between healthy human individuals. The data were produced by immunoSEQ multiplex PCR, yet TCRdb's version contains in-frame clones alone and is incomplete. Of some 1 million clones listed, approximately 76% are singletons. The specimen was memory CD4+ T cells sorted from blood. The subset: CD45RA-negative fraction. The receptors shown here come from a young man in good health.

V and J are TRBV7-9 and TRBJ2-3; D uncertain. Per the germline V gene, CDR1 is SEHNR and CDR2 is FQNEAQ (reference sequence). V lost 5 bases, J lost 5 bases, and 14 bases lay in between. The CDR3 consists of 14 residues. CDR3 protein: CASSPVPLLDTQYF. The DNA of the CDR3 is TGTGCCAGCAGCCCAGTTCCTCTCCTAGATACGCAGTATTTT.

The rearrangement uses TRBV5-1 and TRBJ1-5; a weak D match, TRBD1 (6 bases). The CDR3 spans 14 residues. The V end lost 1 base, the J end lost 5 bases, and 10 bases lay between the germline ends. CDR1 SGHRS and CDR2 YFSETQ come from the germline V gene. The CDR3 region is CASSLTGQDQPQHF. CDR3 DNA sequence: TGCGCCAGCAGCTTGACAGGGCAGGATCAGCCCCAGCATTTT.

The chain uses TRBV6-1 and TRBJ1-2; D gene unclear. The germline V and J ends were trimmed by 6 bases and 8 bases, with 22 bases remaining between them. This CDR3 is 15 amino acids long. Germline assignment: CDR1 MNHNS and CDR2 SASEGT. Here the CDR3 reads CASSDKSAGSWGYTF. The CDR3 DNA reads TGTGCCAGCAGCGACAAGTCGGCGGGGTCGTGGGGCTACACCTTC.

The genes are TRBV18 and TRBJ1-2; the D is unclear. This CDR3 is 15 amino acids long. Trimming cost V 3 bases and J 2 bases, with 13 bases left between them. The V gene's germline CDR1 is KGHSH and CDR2 LQKENI. The DNA of the CDR3 is TGTGCCAGCTCACCGAGCGTGGAGGGCAACTATGGCTACACCTTC. Amino acids: CASSPSVEGNYGYTF.

V usage is TRBV30 and J usage is TRBJ1-1, with no clear D. V lost 3 bases to trimming and J lost 1 base, with 15 bases between them. CDR1 and CDR2 (germline): GTSNPN, SVGIG (reference sequence). The CDR3 runs 15 residues. CDR3 loop: CAWSHPVRTNTEAFF. The CDR3 coding sequence is TGTGCCTGGAGCCACCCGGTTAGGACGAACACTGAAGCTTTCTTT. Complete variable domain (other parts from reference TRBV30 and TRBJ1-1): SQTIHQWPATLVQPVGSPLSLECTVEGTSNPNLYWYRQAAGRGLQLLFYSVGIGQISSEVPQNLSASRPQDRQFILSSKKLLLSDSGFYLCAWSHPVRTNTEAFFGQGTRLTVV.

This chain connects TRBV9 to TRBJ2-7; D call uncertain. V shed 0 bases and J shed 6 bases, with 13 bases lying between them. Germline loops: CDR1 SGDLS, CDR2 YYNGEE. CDR3 size: 14 residues. CDR3 DNA sequence: TGTGCCAGCAGCGTAGATCTAGAAAACGGCGAGCAGTACTTC. Protein: CASSVDLENGEQYF.

The chain recombines TRBV6-4 with TRBJ2-7; 10 nucleotides agree with TRBD1. Trimming took 5 bases from V and 5 from J; bases not matched to a gene: 3. The CDR3 runs to 13 residues. CDR1 is MRHNA, CDR2 SNTAGT, per germline. The CDR3 region is CASSRDRGDEQYF. Written as DNA, the CDR3 is TGTGCCAGCAGTCGGGACAGGGGTGACGAGCAGTACTTC.

The rearrangement links TRBV9 to TRBJ2-6; unclear D gene. V was trimmed by 4 bases and J by 0 bases, leaving 20 bases between them. From germline, CDR1 is SGDLS and CDR2 YYNGEE. This CDR3 contains 19 residues. The CDR3 region has the DNA TGTGCCAGCAGCTCCGTCCTACTACATACCGGCTCTGGGGCCAACGTCCTGACTTTC. Translation gives CASSSVLLHTGSGANVLTF.